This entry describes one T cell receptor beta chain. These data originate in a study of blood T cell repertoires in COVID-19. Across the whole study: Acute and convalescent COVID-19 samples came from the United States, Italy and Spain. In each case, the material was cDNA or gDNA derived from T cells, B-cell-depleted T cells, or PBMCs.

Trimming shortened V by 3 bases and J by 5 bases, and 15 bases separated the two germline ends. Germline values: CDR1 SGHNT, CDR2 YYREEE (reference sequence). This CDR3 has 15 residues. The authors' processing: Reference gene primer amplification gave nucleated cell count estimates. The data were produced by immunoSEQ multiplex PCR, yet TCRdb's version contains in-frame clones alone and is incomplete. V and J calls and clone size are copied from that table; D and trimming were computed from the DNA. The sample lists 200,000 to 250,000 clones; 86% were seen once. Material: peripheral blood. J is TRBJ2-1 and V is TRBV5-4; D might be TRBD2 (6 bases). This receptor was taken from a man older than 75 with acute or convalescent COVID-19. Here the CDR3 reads CASSSLRGSNNEQFF. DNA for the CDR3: TGTGCCAGCAGCTCCCTCCGGGGGTCGAACAATGAGCAGTTCTTC.